The 23 T cell receptor beta chains below were found in one sample sequenced in a study of CD8+ T cells in alopecia areata (dated by TCRdb to the late 2010s). The method behind the library was the immunoSEQ multiplex PCR assay. For TCR sequencing, RNA was extracted from every sample and reverse transcribed into cDNA to serve as template. What TCRdb holds here is the immuneACCESS table cut down to in-frame rearrangements. Part of the clones is not present; checked against another copy, under half of the missing clones reflect an unresolved V gene, and the others are unexplained. In this sample the table shows around 300,000 clones, roughly 63% of which occur a single time. The top ten clonotypes cover about 0.93% of the sample. The treatment or condition label for this specimen denotes: oral pan-JAK inhibitor, 5-10 mg twice daily. The material sequenced was CD4+ T cells sorted from blood, taken between weeks 51 and 52, from a patient treated with tofacitinib. These receptors all stem from a human donor with alopecia areata.

The chain uses TRBV6-5 and TRBJ2-7; 7 bases are shared with TRBD2. Germline-derived CDR1 and CDR2 are MNHEY and SVGAGI. The CDR3 is 11 residues long. V shed 10 bases, J shed 6 bases, and the junction held 6 bases outside the gene matches. DNA of the CDR3: TGTGCCACCAGACTAGCTGTCGAGCAGTACTTC. Translated: CATRLAVEQYF.

The chain uses TRBV27 and TRBJ2-1; TRBD2 agrees at 12 bases. The V segment lost 6 bases and the J segment 1 base; nucleotides outside the gene matches: 7. The CDR3 has 17 amino acids. Germline V CDR1 and CDR2: MNHEY, SMNVEV (reference sequence). The CDR3 reads CASRPRLAGGSYNEQFF. CDR3 DNA: TGTGCCAGCAGACCCAGGCTAGCGGGGGGGTCCTACAATGAGCAGTTCTTC.

V is TRBV5-6 and J is TRBJ1-6; no reliable D call. This CDR3 comprises 12 residues. The V and J ends lost 0 bases and 13 bases respectively, with 8 bases between them. Germline V gene lookup returns CDR1 SGHDT and CDR2 YYEEEE. The CDR3 DNA is TGTGCCAGCAGCTTGGCCCACTCGCCCCTCCACTTT. Translating it yields CASSLAHSPLHF.

As concerns this clone: This sample includes further DNA sequences coding for the same CDR3. The rearrangement joins TRBV29-1 to TRBJ2-7; 9 bases line up with TRBD1. This CDR3 comprises 14 residues. Looked up from germline, CDR1 is SQVTM and CDR2 is ANQGSEA. V gave up 3 bases and J gave up 6 bases; unmatched junction bases: 9. In nucleotides, the CDR3 is TGCAGCGTTGAGGGAGGGACAGGGTCTACCGAGCAGTACTTC. This codes for CSVEGGTGSTEQYF.

This clone turned up a few times. J is TRBJ2-5 and V is TRBV5-1, with D unclear. Germline V lookup: CDR1 SGHRS, CDR2 YFSETQ. V lost 2 bases to trimming and J lost 5 bases, with 13 bases between them. The CDR3 is 14 residues long. CDR3: CASSLLGLDETQYF. DNA of the CDR3: TGCGCCAGCAGCTTATTAGGGCTCGACGAGACCCAGTACTTC. Variable domain in full (rest from reference TRBV5-1 and TRBJ2-5): KAGVTQTPRYLIKTRGQQVTLSCSPISGHRSVSWYQQTPGQGLQFLFEYFSETQRNKGNFPGRFSGRQFSNSRSEMNVSTLELGDSALYLCASSLLGLDETQYFGPGTRLLVL.

The V gene is TRBV25-1, the J gene TRBJ1-1; D not resolved. The CDR3 runs to 17 residues. Germline V CDR1 and CDR2: MGHDK, SYGVNS. V lost 1 base and J lost 3, with 18 bases in between. CDR3 amino acids: CASSESSLRWEDTEAFF. For the CDR3, the DNA is TGTGCCAGCAGTGAATCATCCCTGCGGTGGGAGGACACTGAAGCTTTCTTT. Full variable domain (outside the CDR3, taken from reference TRBV25-1 and TRBJ1-1): EADIYQTPRYLVIGTGKKITLECSQTMGHDKMYWYQQDPGMELHLIHYSYGVNSTEKGDLSSESTVSRIRTEHFPLTLESARPSHTSQYLCASSESSLRWEDTEAFFGQGTRLTVV.

Here the CDR3 reads CASSGPSPGGVYEQYF. The CDR3 DNA is TGTGCCAGCAGTGGACCGTCCCCCGGGGGGGTCTACGAGCAGTACTTC. The chain uses TRBV2 and TRBJ2-7; 8 bases align to TRBD2. Germline V gives CDR1 SNHLY, CDR2 FYNNEI. The junction had 11 bases not matched to a gene; V was cut back by 4 bases and J by 3 bases. The CDR3 extends over 16 amino acids.

CDR3 sequence (DNA): TGTGCCTGGAGAGGTGGTATGGCAGGGGTGATAGATACGCAGTATTTT. This encodes CAWRGGMAGVIDTQYF. The chain recombines TRBV30 with TRBJ2-3; a weak D match, TRBD1 (6 bases). CDR3 size: 16 residues. Germline V lookup: CDR1 GTSNPN, CDR2 SVGIG (reference sequence). The V end was cut by 3 bases, the J end by 5 bases, with 21 bases between.

The CDR3 region is CASSPRYSYEQYF. The DNA of the CDR3 is TGTGCCAGCAGCCCCCGGTACTCCTACGAGCAGTACTTC. The chain recombines TRBV7-2 with TRBJ2-7; unclear D gene. V was clipped by 5 bases and J by 0 bases, with 8 bases between them. The CDR3 loop spans 13 amino acids. Germline CDR1 reads SGHTA; CDR2 reads FQGNSA.

The chain is built from TRBV4-2 and TRBJ1-3; D not resolved. This CDR3 is 16 amino acids long. V was pared by 0 bases and J by 4 bases, with 13 bases between. Germline-derived CDR1 and CDR2 are LGHNA and YNFKEQ. This chain's CDR3 is CASSQDLASVGNTIYF. In DNA form, the CDR3 reads TGTGCCAGCAGCCAAGATCTGGCCAGCGTGGGAAACACCATATATTTT.

This chain joins TRBV11-2 and TRBJ2-5; tentative D call: TRBD2 (7 bases). V dropped 0 bases and J dropped 4 bases, with 21 bases sitting between them. The CDR3 length is 18 residues. Germline V gene lookup returns CDR1 SGHAT and CDR2 FQNNGV. For the CDR3, the DNA is TGTGCCAGCAGCTTAGAAGGTTTGGCGGGGGCGTTTTTAGAGACCCAGTACTTC. Encoded protein: CASSLEGLAGAFLETQYF.

This clone was counted between two and nine times. V gene TRBV7-2 combines with J gene TRBJ1-3; 8 bases fit TRBD1. The CDR3 is made up of 11 amino acids. Trimming took 11 bases from V and 4 from J; bases not matched to a gene: 1. Germline V lookup: CDR1 SGHTA, CDR2 FQGNSA. The CDR3 DNA reads TGTGCCCAGGGGGCCGGAAACACCATATATTTT. Translating gives CAQGAGNTIYF.

The gene calls are TRBV2 and TRBJ2-3; D is perhaps TRBD1 (6 bases). Germline-derived CDR1 and CDR2 are SNHLY and FYNNEI. This CDR3 contains 14 residues. The V end lost 10 bases, the J end lost 6 bases, and 20 bases lay between the germline ends. The chain's CDR3 is CATRDTESRDTQYF. The CDR3 nucleotides read TGTGCCACACGGGACACCGAATCCAGGGATACGCAGTATTTT.

This chain joins TRBV2 and TRBJ1-1; 10 positions agree with TRBD1. Per germline, CDR1 SNHLY and CDR2 FYNNEI. The trim removed 7 bases at V and 1 base at J, leaving 9 bases unmatched. This CDR3 has 16 amino acids. CDR3 sequence reads: CASKVGQGMGNTEAFF. The CDR3 DNA reads TGTGCCAGCAAGGTGGGACAGGGGATGGGGAACACTGAAGCTTTCTTT.

The gene calls are TRBV6-5 and TRBJ1-6; TRBD1 agrees at 7 bases. The CDR3 runs 13 residues. Germline loops: CDR1 MNHEY, CDR2 SVGAGI. V dropped 5 bases and J dropped 9; count of bases not matched to a gene: 4. CDR3 nucleotides: TGTGCCAGCAGTGACAGGGTGGCTTCACCCCTCCACTTT. Protein product: CASSDRVASPLHF.

This chain connects TRBV9 to TRBJ2-3; D may be TRBD1 or TRBD2 (5 bases each). From germline, CDR1 is SGDLS and CDR2 YYNGEE. CDR3 length: 15 amino acids. Trimming pared 4 bases from V and 0 bases from J, leaving 12 bases between. Written as DNA, the CDR3 is TGTGCCAGCAGCTGGGACGTGGATAGCACAGATACGCAGTATTTT. It is translated as CASSWDVDSTDTQYF.

The J gene is TRBJ1-6, the V gene TRBV30; D is unresolved. This CDR3 comprises 11 residues. Deletions cut 4 bases from V and 8 bases from J, with 6 bases between. Germline V gives CDR1 GTSNPN, CDR2 SVGIG (reference sequence). This CDR3 is CAWNSDSPLHF. For the CDR3, the DNA is TGTGCCTGGAATTCGGATTCACCCCTCCACTTT. Drawing the rest from reference TRBV30 and TRBJ1-6, the complete variable domain is SQTIHQWPATLVQPVGSPLSLECTVEGTSNPNLYWYRQAAGRGLQLLFYSVGIGQISSEVPQNLSASRPQDRQFILSSKKLLLSDSGFYLCAWNSDSPLHFGNGTRLTVT.

J is TRBJ2-6 and V is TRBV10-3; D gene ambiguous. CDR3 length: 15 amino acids. From germline, CDR1 is ENHRY and CDR2 SYGVKD. Between the trimmed V and J ends, which lost 4 bases and 4 bases, there was a span of 11 bases. CDR3 loop: CAISGRVWGANVLTF. The CDR3 DNA is TGTGCCATCAGTGGAAGGGTGTGGGGGGCCAACGTCCTGACTTTC.

The CDR3 DNA follows: TGTGCCAGCAGCTTGGATACAGCCTACTATGGCTACACCTTC. This sequence encodes CASSLDTAYYGYTF. The rearrangement links TRBV5-6 to TRBJ1-2; D is unresolved. CDR1 and CDR2 (germline): SGHDT, YYEEEE. Trimming removed 0 bases from V and 3 bases from J, with 9 bases in between. The CDR3 spans 14 residues.

The chain uses TRBV6-5 and TRBJ1-5; D ambiguous. Germline assignment: CDR1 MNHEY and CDR2 SVGAGI. CDR3 size: 14 residues. Trimming pared 5 bases from V and 0 bases from J, leaving 8 bases between. CDR3 amino acids: CASSQHSSNQPQHF. The CDR3 nucleotides read TGTGCCAGCAGTCAACACAGTAGCAATCAGCCCCAGCATTTT.

This clone was recorded a few times. This sample also contains other DNA sequences that code for the same CDR3. V gene TRBV5-1 combines with J gene TRBJ2-3; possibly TRBD1 for D (5 bases). Germline V gives CDR1 SGHRS, CDR2 YFSETQ. V lost 3 bases to trimming and J lost 3 bases, with 11 bases between them. CDR3 length equals 14 residues. The CDR3 DNA follows: TGCGCCAGCAGCTCCCCTGACAGTACAGATACGCAGTATTTT. It yields the protein CASSSPDSTDTQYF.

This clone was seen a few times. The CDR3 DNA reads as TGTGCCAGCTCACCACTGCTAGGCATGAGCTCTGGAAACACCATATATTTT. Encoded protein: CASSPLLGMSSGNTIYF. The chain combines TRBV18 with TRBJ1-3; D call uncertain. With 1 base removed from V and 0 bases from J, the gap between germline ends came to 13 bases. Germline V gene lookup returns CDR1 KGHSH and CDR2 LQKENI. The CDR3 is 17 amino acids.

The chain joins TRBV30 to TRBJ2-5; 12 bases agree with TRBD1. The germline gives CDR1 GTSNPN, CDR2 SVGIG (reference sequence). This CDR3 is 15 amino acids long. Trimming cost V 1 base and J 9 bases; bases outside gene matches: 9. CDR3 sequence reads: CAWSDPGQGAWAQYF. In nucleotides, the CDR3 is TGTGCCTGGAGTGATCCGGGACAGGGGGCGTGGGCCCAGTACTTC.